The 31 T cell receptor beta chains reported below all come from one sample, sequenced in a study of T cell responses to AZD1222 COVID-19 vaccine. Profiled with immunoSEQ multiplex PCR; TCRdb holds only in-frame clones, not every one. The sample lists 150,000 to 200,000 clones, around 90% occurring once. This sample comprised peripheral blood, obtained 28 days after the second dose of the MenACWY control vaccine. The receptors shown here come from an adult who received the MenACWY meningococcal vaccine as a control.

The chain employs TRBV3-1 (or the pseudogene TRBV3-2) and TRBJ2-1, with D unresolved. V was trimmed by 5 bases and J by 3 bases, leaving 2 bases between them. The CDR3 sequence is 11 residues long. Germline values: CDR1 LGHDT, CDR2 YNNKEL (reference sequence). In DNA, the CDR3 is TGTGCCAGCAGCTACTACAATGAGCAGTTCTTC. Translated, it gives CASSYYNEQFF.

This clone was detected once. The chain employs TRBV4-3 and TRBJ2-2; D call uncertain. The V and J ends lost 3 bases and 6 bases respectively, with 11 bases between them. Germline V CDR1 and CDR2: LGHNA, YSLEER. The CDR3 runs 14 residues. The CDR3, as DNA: TGCGCCAGCAGCCACCTATCAAGCCCCGGGGAGCTGTTTTTT. This sequence encodes CASSHLSSPGELFF.

The rearrangement links TRBV11-3 to TRBJ2-7, with 12 bases identical to TRBD2. The J segment lost 0 bases and the V segment lost 4 bases, leaving 4 bases of the junction unmatched. Germline CDR1 is SGHNT and CDR2 is YENEEA. The CDR3 extends over 16 amino acids. For the CDR3, the DNA is TGTGCCAGCAGCTCCCCTAGCGGGAGGGTCTCCTACGAGCAGTACTTC. This translates into CASSSPSGRVSYEQYF.

The chain has TRBV30 and TRBJ2-7; 7 nucleotides agree with TRBD2. The length of the CDR3 is 14 residues. Germline CDR1 reads GTSNPN; CDR2 reads SVGIG (reference sequence). V lost 1 base and J lost 2; bases outside the gene matches: 5. The CDR3 region has the DNA TGTGCCTGGAGTGACCCGGCGGGAGCCTACGAGCAGTACTTC. Protein: CAWSDPAGAYEQYF. Full variable domain (rest looked up from reference TRBV30 and TRBJ2-7): SQTIHQWPATLVQPVGSPLSLECTVEGTSNPNLYWYRQAAGRGLQLLFYSVGIGQISSEVPQNLSASRPQDRQFILSSKKLLLSDSGFYLCAWSDPAGAYEQYFGPGTRLTVT.

This sequence joins TRBV29-1 and TRBJ1-2, with 7 bases lining up with TRBD1. Trimming at V came to 1 base and at J to 2 bases, leaving 7 bases not matched to a gene. The CDR3 contains 15 residues. Germline CDR1 SQVTM, CDR2 ANQGSEA. CDR3 nucleotides: TGCAGCGTTGAAGGGCCACAGGGGCTAAACTATGGCTACACCTTC. This gives the protein CSVEGPQGLNYGYTF.

The chain has TRBV5-1 and TRBJ1-1; 11 positions match TRBD1. The CDR3 runs 19 residues. J gave up 3 bases and V 4 bases, and 17 bases lay outside the gene matches. Per the germline V gene, CDR1 is SGHRS and CDR2 is YFSETQ. CDR3 amino acids: CASSPANSGTGGWDTEAFF. CDR3 sequence (DNA): TGCGCCAGCAGCCCGGCGAATTCCGGGACAGGGGGTTGGGACACTGAAGCTTTCTTT.

Comments on this clone: Germline and junction disagree at one end, which may indicate a read error. The J gene is TRBJ1-3, the V gene TRBV19; D remains unclear. The CDR3 is made up of 10 amino acids. Per the germline V gene, CDR1 is LNHDA and CDR2 is SQIVND (reference sequence). The DNA of the CDR3 is TGTGCCAGTAGTAGACACACCACATATTTT. It encodes CASSRHTTYF.

The chain employs TRBV2 and TRBJ1-1, with D perhaps TRBD1 (6 bases). This CDR3 is 13 amino acids long. Looked up from germline, CDR1 is SNHLY and CDR2 is FYNNEI. V was clipped by 11 bases and J by 1 base, with 14 bases between them. The CDR3 region has the DNA TGTGCCCATCGGTCGGGGGCGAACACTGAAGCTTTCTTT. Translation gives CAHRSGANTEAFF.

This chain joins TRBV19 and TRBJ2-7; maybe TRBD1 (5 bases). The germline V gene has CDR1 LNHDA and CDR2 SQIVND (reference sequence). V lost 3 bases to trimming and J lost 3 bases, with 12 bases between them. CDR3 length: 14 amino acids. The CDR3 sequence is CASSMTDTGYEQYF. The CDR3 region has the DNA TGTGCCAGTAGTATGACGGACACTGGCTACGAGCAGTACTTC.

The chain carries TRBV6-2 or TRBV6-3 and TRBJ1-5; D is undetermined. Germline V gene sequence: CDR1 MNHEY, CDR2 SVGEGT. V shed 6 bases and J shed 3 bases, with 6 bases lying between them. This CDR3 has 12 amino acids. CDR3 sequence: CASSPTNQPQHF. CDR3 nucleotides: TGTGCCAGCAGCCCTACCAATCAGCCCCAGCATTTT.

This clone has just one count. This chain uses TRBV27 with TRBJ1-6; no definite D call. Trimming stripped 1 base from V and 8 bases from J, with 6 bases between. From germline, CDR1 is MNHEY and CDR2 SMNVEV (reference sequence). There are 13 residues in the CDR3. The CDR3 here is CASSLLGYSPLHF. In nucleotides, the CDR3 is TGTGCCAGCAGTTTATTGGGTTATTCACCCCTCCACTTT.

The chain is built from TRBV28 and TRBJ1-5; TRBD1 aligns across 9 bases. V lost 6 bases to trimming and J lost 7 bases; unmatched junction nucleotides: 4. The germline V gene has CDR1 MDHEN and CDR2 SYDVKM. The CDR3 sequence is 13 residues long. The CDR3 DNA sequence: TGTGCCAGCAGGGGACAGGGCGGGCAGCCCCAGCATTTT. Translated, it gives CASRGQGGQPQHF.

The chain links TRBV2 to TRBJ2-7; TRBD1 matches at 7 bases. The trim removed 4 bases at V and 4 bases at J, leaving 7 bases unmatched. The CDR3 is 14 amino acids. Germline V gives CDR1 SNHLY, CDR2 FYNNEI. The CDR3 DNA reads as TGTGCCAGCAGTGGCCCCCGGGACAGTTACGAGCAGTACTTC. It specifies CASSGPRDSYEQYF.

This chain connects TRBV6-5 to TRBJ1-5; D remains unclear. CDR1 and CDR2 (germline): MNHEY, SVGAGI. With 6 bases removed from V and 1 base from J, the gap between germline ends came to 7 bases. The CDR3 is 13 residues long. CDR3 bases: TGTGCCAGCAGCCTACAGAGCAATCAGCCCCAGCATTTT. Protein sequence: CASSLQSNQPQHF.

The table lists this clone with a few counts. V and J are TRBV12-3 or TRBV12-4 and TRBJ1-3; 7 bases map to TRBD1. V shed 8 bases and J 0 bases; nucleotides not matched to a gene: 1. This CDR3 has 13 amino acids. In DNA form, the CDR3 reads TGTGCCAGCGGGACAGTCTCTGGAAACACCATATATTTT. Its protein is CASGTVSGNTIYF.

Turning to this clone: Other DNA variants within this sample encode the same CDR3. The rearrangement joins TRBV7-2 to TRBJ1-1; possibly TRBD1 for D (5 bases). V lost 0 bases and J 1 base, leaving 9 bases between the germline ends. Per the germline V gene, CDR1 is SGHTA and CDR2 is FQGNSA. The CDR3 length is 15 residues. CDR3: CASSLAGGGNTEAFF. Written as DNA, the CDR3 is TGTGCCAGCAGCTTAGCCGGCGGGGGGAACACTGAAGCTTTCTTT.

The sample holds one count of this clone. The chain carries TRBV30 and TRBJ1-6; 9 bases align to TRBD1. Germline trimming cut 3 bases from V and 14 bases from J; bases unmatched to any gene: 5. Germline V lookup: CDR1 GTSNPN, CDR2 SVGIG (reference sequence). CDR3 length: 12 residues. CDR3 sequence (DNA): TGTGCCTGGAGGGGGACAGGGTTTACCCTCCACTTT. This translates into CAWRGTGFTLHF.

This chain links TRBV9 with TRBJ2-5; TRBD2 matches at 13 bases. The CDR3 spans 17 residues. V lost 3 bases and J lost 4; bases outside the gene matches: 9. Germline V gene sequence: CDR1 SGDLS, CDR2 YYNGEE. CDR3 DNA sequence: TGTGCCAGCAGCGCTCGTACCGGACTAGCGGGAGTAGAGACCCAGTACTTC. As protein: CASSARTGLAGVETQYF.

The chain combines TRBV27 with TRBJ1-2; no definite D call. This CDR3 is 13 amino acids long. From germline, CDR1 is MNHEY and CDR2 SMNVEV (reference sequence). V dropped 7 bases and J dropped 6 bases, with 15 bases sitting between them. CDR3 sequence: CASTPSGGNGYTF. The CDR3 nucleotides read TGTGCCAGCACTCCTTCGGGAGGGAATGGCTACACCTTC.

This chain joins TRBV10-1 and TRBJ1-6, with 10 bases aligning to TRBD1. V shed 6 bases, J shed 7 bases, and the junction held 18 bases outside the gene matches. The length of the CDR3 is 19 residues. Germline V gene sequence: CDR1 WNHNN, CDR2 SYGVQD (reference sequence). CDR3 in amino acids: CASSFDRGRGVGRNSPLHF. CDR3 bases: TGCGCCAGCAGCTTTGACAGGGGGCGCGGGGTAGGTAGGAATTCACCCCTCCACTTT.

The rearrangement joins TRBV28 to TRBJ2-7; D unresolved. V lost 9 bases, J lost 2 bases, and 11 bases lay in between. Germline V gene data show CDR1 as MDHEN and CDR2 as SYDVKM. The CDR3 covers 12 residues. The CDR3 nucleotides read TGTGCCAGTTGGGCGCGTCCCTACGAGCAGTACTTC. It specifies CASWARPYEQYF.

The V gene is TRBV7-2, the J gene TRBJ1-5; possibly TRBD1 for D (5 bases). Trimming left V 4 bases short and J 0 bases short, with 10 bases between. The germline V gene has CDR1 SGHTA and CDR2 FQGNSA. The CDR3 spans 15 residues. CDR3 in amino acids: CASSWTGGSNQPQHF. In DNA, the CDR3 is TGTGCCAGCAGCTGGACCGGGGGTAGCAATCAGCCCCAGCATTTT. Supplemented by reference TRBV7-2 and TRBJ1-5, the full variable domain reads GAGVSQSPSNKVTEKGKDVELRCDPISGHTALYWYRQSLGQGLEFLIYFQGNSAPDKSGLPSDRFSAERTGGSVSTLTIQRTQQEDSAVYLCASSWTGGSNQPQHFGDGTRLSIL.

This chain links TRBV20-1 with TRBJ2-7, with a possible D match to TRBD1 (6 bases). The CDR3 has 15 residues. Trimming stripped 3 bases from V and 2 bases from J, with 17 bases between. Germline CDR1 reads DFQATT; CDR2 reads SNEGSKA (reference sequence). CDR3: CSASPAYGQTYEQYF. CDR3 in DNA: TGCAGTGCTAGTCCTGCCTACGGACAGACCTACGAGCAGTACTTC.

The chain couples TRBV6-6 to TRBJ1-4, with TRBD1 matching 7 bases. This CDR3 spans 16 amino acids. Germline assignment: CDR1 MNHNY and CDR2 SVGAGI (reference sequence). The V gene end was trimmed by 6 bases and the J gene end by 7 bases; junction bases not matched to a gene: 14. The CDR3 DNA is TGTGCCAGCAGCCCAAACAGGGGCCGCAGAGGTGAAAAACTGTTTTTT. It codes for CASSPNRGRRGEKLFF.

This clone showed up just once. The chain carries TRBV19 and TRBJ2-3, with D uncertain. Trimming took 3 bases from V and 4 from J, leaving 8 bases between them. The CDR3 sequence is 13 residues long. CDR1 and CDR2 from the germline V gene are LNHDA and SQIVND (reference sequence). CDR3 DNA sequence: TGTGCCAGTAGTATCTCCCACCCAGATACGCAGTATTTT. It yields the protein CASSISHPDTQYF.

The chain carries TRBV19 and TRBJ1-1; a weak D match, TRBD1 (6 bases). Deletions cut 6 bases from V and 2 bases from J, with 16 bases between. Germline CDR1 LNHDA, CDR2 SQIVND (reference sequence). This CDR3 is 15 amino acids long. Written as DNA, the CDR3 is TGTGCCAGTAGGGGAGTGACAGGCGGCAACACTGAAGCTTTCTTT. It is translated as CASRGVTGGNTEAFF.

The chain is built from TRBV7-2 and TRBJ1-3; no definite D call. V was shortened by 7 bases and J by 3 bases, with 13 bases between the two germline ends. Germline loops: CDR1 SGHTA, CDR2 FQGNSA. This CDR3 has 14 amino acids. DNA for the CDR3: TGTGCCAGCACTAGACCCGAGTATGGAAACACCATATATTTT. Residues: CASTRPEYGNTIYF.

The rearrangement uses TRBV19 and TRBJ1-2; D is perhaps TRBD1 (6 bases). CDR3 length equals 15 residues. V shed 4 bases and J shed 1 base, with 13 bases lying between them. The germline V gene encodes CDR1 LNHDA and CDR2 SQIVND (reference sequence). The CDR3, as DNA: TGTGCCAGTAGTACCGGACAGAGGGGTAACTATGGCTACACCTTC. This sequence encodes CASSTGQRGNYGYTF.

This chain uses TRBV29-1 with TRBJ1-1; D unresolved. Germline V lookup: CDR1 SQVTM, CDR2 ANQGSEA. Trimming removed 3 bases from V and 8 bases from J, with 10 bases in between. This CDR3 is built from 11 residues. The CDR3 region is CSVERFSEAFF. The CDR3 DNA sequence: TGCAGCGTTGAGAGATTCTCAGAAGCTTTCTTT.

The chain combines TRBV11-2 with TRBJ2-1, with TRBD2 matching over 9 bases. This CDR3 has 15 amino acids. Germline V CDR1 and CDR2: SGHAT, FQNNGV. J lost 4 bases, V lost 3 bases, and 4 bases had no gene match. The DNA of the CDR3 is TGTGCCAGCAGCTTTAGCGGGAGACCGTACAATGAGCAGTTCTTC. This gives the protein CASSFSGRPYNEQFF.

This clone has only a few counts. The chain carries TRBV2 and TRBJ1-5; D is unresolved. CDR1 SNHLY and CDR2 FYNNEI come from the germline V gene. CDR3 length: 13 amino acids. The V and J ends lost 7 bases and 9 bases respectively, with 16 bases between them. CDR3 region: CASTAVNQWPQHF. The CDR3 nucleotides read TGTGCCAGCACCGCGGTCAACCAGTGGCCCCAGCATTTT.